The entry that follows covers one T cell receptor (beta chain) sequence. The antigen remains undetermined. This specimen comes from a study of lymphopenia after photon versus proton radiotherapy. Study-level points and caveats: Oligoclonal CD8+ Temra expansion after nadir drove photon patients' diversity drop. Larger post-nadir TCR diversity loss correlated inversely with survival in deceased patients.

Some clones are missing from TCRdb's copy, which holds only in-frame ones; the method was immunoSEQ multiplex PCR. This sample has about 45,000 clones; 85% to 90% occur once, and the top ten carry about 2%. The CDR3 runs 11 residues. Germline CDR1 MNHEY, CDR2 SVGAGI. V lost 8 bases and J lost 1, with 5 bases in between. The rearrangement uses TRBV6-5 and TRBJ1-1; D is unclear. This specimen was peripheral blood, taken from a patient treated with photon-based radiotherapy. The source of this sequence is a man aged 40-50 years with gastric cancer. The CDR3 protein is CASGKNTEAFF. CDR3 DNA: TGTGCCAGCGGCAAGAACACTGAAGCTTTCTTT.